This T cell receptor (beta chain) was recorded in a study of glioma-infiltrating T cells. The germline V gene encodes CDR1 MDHEN and CDR2 SYDVKM. V lost 9 bases, J lost 4 bases, and 14 bases stayed unmatched. The length of the CDR3 is 16 residues. Using RNA template, CDR3s of TCR alpha and beta were amplified with iRepertoire arm-PCR. TCRdb reprocessed the multiplex PCR reads via MiXCR and lists one record per CDR3 protein. The data show 90,000 to 100,000 distinct CDR3 sequences, 40% seen once. This TCR was sampled from a human donor with low-grade glioma or glioblastoma, undergoing nonglioma brain surgery, or in good health (not recorded which). The genes are TRBV28 and TRBJ2-3; 9 nucleotides align to TRBD2. The sequencing input was glioma tissue, nonneoplastic brain tissue, or PBMCs (not recorded which). The CDR3 sequence is CARPPSGGGASDTQYF. Here the CDR3 DNA reads TGTGCCAGACCCCCCTCAGGCGGGGGGGCCTCAGATACGCAGTATTTT.